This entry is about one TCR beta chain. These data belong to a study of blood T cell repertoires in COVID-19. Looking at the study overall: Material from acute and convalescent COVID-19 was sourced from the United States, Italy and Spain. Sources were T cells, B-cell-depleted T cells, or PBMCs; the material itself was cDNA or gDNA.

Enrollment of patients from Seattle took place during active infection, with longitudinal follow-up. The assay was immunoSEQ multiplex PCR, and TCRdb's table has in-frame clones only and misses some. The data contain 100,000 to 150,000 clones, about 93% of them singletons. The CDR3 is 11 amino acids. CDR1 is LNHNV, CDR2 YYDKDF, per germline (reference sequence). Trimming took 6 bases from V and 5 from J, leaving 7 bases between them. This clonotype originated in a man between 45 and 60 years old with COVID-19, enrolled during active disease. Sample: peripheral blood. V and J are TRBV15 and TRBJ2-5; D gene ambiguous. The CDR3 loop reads CATRSRETQYF. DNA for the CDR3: TGTGCCACCAGATCCCGGGAGACCCAGTACTTC.